This is a list of T cell receptor beta chains from one sample in a study of human T cells and chemical hapten exposure. One entry per CDR3 protein, called by TCRdb with MiXCR from the RACE reads. The table lists 150,000 to 200,000 distinct CDR3 sequences, approximately 31% of them singletons. Material: whole blood, obtained in connection with sensitization to the hapten diphenylcyclopropenone (DPC). The receptors were sampled from a woman under 40 with alopecia areata. Some clones in this sample may be carry-over from other donors' samples. Both conserved end residues are part of each CDR3. The D gene is left open where the match is weak. Clone size is stated in some rows and not others, as once, few, many or a class when expanded.

V	J	length	D	size	DNA	CDR3
TRBV7-3	TRBJ1-1	12	.	.	TGTGCCAGCAGCGTCGGAGGGGGTGAAGCTTTCTTT	CASSVGGGEAFF
TRBV5-1	TRBJ2-7	15	TRBD2	.	TGCGCCAGCAGCACCCTAGCGGGAGGGCCGAGGGAGCAGTACTTC	CASSTLAGGPREQYF
TRBV28	TRBJ1-1	12	.	.	TGTGCCAGCAGTATAAAACAGAGAGAAGCTTTCTTT	CASSIKQREAFF
TRBV6-5	TRBJ2-7	16	.	few	TGTGCCAGCAGTTTGGATTCCAACAGGAACTTCTACGAGCAGTACTTC	CASSLDSNRNFYEQYF
TRBV29-1	TRBJ1-1	14	.	.	TGCAGCGGTACGGAAACGGGGGGAAGTACTGAAGCTTTCTTT	CSGTETGGSTEAFF
TRBV30	TRBJ2-1	15	TRBD2	.	TGTGCCTGGAGCGGACTAGGGACCTCCTACAATGAGCAGTTCTTC	CAWSGLGTSYNEQFF
TRBV29-1	TRBJ2-7	11	.	.	TGCAGCGTCATCCTAGCCTACGAGCAGTACTTC	CSVILAYEQYF
TRBV10-3	TRBJ2-2	16	TRBD1	many	TGTGCCATCAGTGACCGGGACAGACATAACACCGGGGAGCTGTTTTTT	CAISDRDRHNTGELFF
TRBV7-9	TRBJ1-2	12	.	.	TGTGCCAGCAGCTTAGACTTGAGTGGCTACACCTTC	CASSLDLSGYTF
TRBV7-2	TRBJ2-7	11	.	many	TGTGCCAGCAGCTTAGGAAACGAGCAGTACTTC	CASSLGNEQYF
TRBV30	TRBJ2-7	12	.	.	TGTGCCTGGAACTTTAACCCATACGAGCAGTACTTC	CAWNFNPYEQYF
TRBV20-1	TRBJ2-3	14	.	.	TGCAGTGCTAGAGTCGGGCTAGCAGCAGATACGCAGTATTTT	CSARVGLAADTQYF
TRBV9	TRBJ2-1	15	TRBD2	few	TGTGCCAGATACGACGGGAGGAGCTCCTACAATGAGCAGTTCTTC	CARYDGRSSYNEQFF
TRBV7-6	TRBJ1-3	17	.	.	TGTGCCAGCAGCCCAATAGCGGGGGCCATCTCTGGAAACACCATATATTTT	CASSPIAGAISGNTIYF
TRBV5-1	TRBJ2-2	17	TRBD2	.	TGCGCCAGCAGCTTGGATGCCGGGAGGGCCGTCACCGGGGAGCTGTTTTTT	CASSLDAGRAVTGELFF
TRBV7-9	TRBJ2-5	15	.	.	TGTGCCAGCAGCCCAACCCAGACAGGCTTAGAGACCCAGTACTTC	CASSPTQTGLETQYF
TRBV29-1	TRBJ1-1	13	.	many	TGCAGCGTCGATCAGGGTATGAACACTGAAGCTTTCTTT	CSVDQGMNTEAFF
TRBV6-6	TRBJ1-6	18	TRBD1	.	TGTGCCAGCAGCCCCGGGACAGCTTATAGCTCCTATAATTCACCCCTCCACTTT	CASSPGTAYSSYNSPLHF
TRBV5-1	TRBJ2-3	14	.	few	TGCGCCAGCAGCTTGGCTCTCAGCCCAGATACGCAGTATTTT	CASSLALSPDTQYF
TRBV9	TRBJ2-5	15	TRBD2	.	TGTGCCAGCAGCGTAGGGGGGGGTTCGGGAGAGACCCAGTACTTC	CASSVGGGSGETQYF
TRBV30	TRBJ2-1	12	.	.	TGTGCCTGGAGTCCGACCGGAGGGGGGCAGTTCTTC	CAWSPTGGGQFF
TRBV15	TRBJ2-3	13	.	.	TGTGCCACCAGCACGCCTAGAACAGATACGCAGTATTTT	CATSTPRTDTQYF
TRBV18	TRBJ2-3	15	.	.	TGTGCCAGCTCACCGGATCCACTTAGCACAGATACGCAGTATTTT	CASSPDPLSTDTQYF
TRBV4-1	TRBJ1-2	15	.	.	TGCGCCAGCAGCAACGTAGGGACCGACGCCGGGGGCTACACCTTC	CASSNVGTDAGGYTF
TRBV10-2	TRBJ2-3	14	.	few	TGCGCCAGCGGGCTCCGACCCCAATCAGATACGCAGTATTTT	CASGLRPQSDTQYF
TRBV5-1	TRBJ1-1	16	TRBD1	few	TGCGCCAGCAGCGCACATATTTTACAGGGGGTTCCTGAAGCTTTCTTT	CASSAHILQGVPEAFF
TRBV28	TRBJ1-2	14	.	many	TGTGCCAGCAGTTTAAAGCCAGACCTTTATGGCTACACCTTC	CASSLKPDLYGYTF
TRBV20-1	TRBJ1-4	15	.	.	TGCAGTGCTAGCTTAACAGGGACGTCTGTTGAAAAACTGTTTTTT	CSASLTGTSVEKLFF
TRBV7-9	TRBJ1-2	13	.	.	TGTGCCAGCAGCTACAGGGAGTTAGATGGCTACACCTTC	CASSYRELDGYTF
TRBV28	TRBJ2-1	13	TRBD1	.	TGTGCCAGCAGGACACAGGGGACCCATGAGCAGTTCTTC	CASRTQGTHEQFF
TRBV29-1	TRBJ2-3	11	.	.	TGCAGCGTTCGCAAGACAGATACGCAGTATTTT	CSVRKTDTQYF
TRBV29-1	TRBJ1-2	13	TRBD1	few	TGCAGCGTTGATGGGACAGGGGGCTTTGGCTACACCTTC	CSVDGTGGFGYTF
TRBV28	TRBJ1-4	13	.	.	TGTGCCAGCGGGCCCGGGGCGAATGAAAAACTGTTTTTT	CASGPGANEKLFF
TRBV29-1	TRBJ1-2	12	.	.	TGCAGCGTCGGGCGGGAGGGCCATGGCTACACCTTC	CSVGREGHGYTF
TRBV30	TRBJ2-6	14	TRBD1	.	TGTGCCTGGGACAGGGGCTCTGGGGCCAACGTCCTGACTTTC	CAWDRGSGANVLTF
TRBV6-6	TRBJ1-5	14	.	few	TGTGCCAGCAGTTACAACGGGTACGATCAGCCCCAGCATTTT	CASSYNGYDQPQHF
TRBV24-1	TRBJ1-5	16	.	.	TGTGCCACCAGTGACCCCTCCGGGCAGCCCAATCAGCCCCAGCATTTT	CATSDPSGQPNQPQHF
TRBV29-1	TRBJ1-5	14	.	few	TGCAGCGTTGTGACATTGGACCCTAATCAGCCCCAGCATTTT	CSVVTLDPNQPQHF
TRBV6-1	TRBJ2-7	13	.	few	TGTGCCAGCACCCGGGATTTGGGCTACGAGCAGTACTTC	CASTRDLGYEQYF
TRBV28	TRBJ1-1	14	TRBD1	few	TGTGCCAGCACCGGGCCAGGGGGAGGCACTGAAGCTTTCTTT	CASTGPGGGTEAFF
TRBV2	TRBJ2-5	15	TRBD2	few	TGTGCCAGCCGATACCGACTAGCGGCGCAAGAGACCCAGTACTTC	CASRYRLAAQETQYF
TRBV28	TRBJ1-1	15	.	.	TGTGCCAGCAGTTTGAACATAGGGGCAAACACTGAAGCTTTCTTT	CASSLNIGANTEAFF
TRBV24-1	TRBJ2-1	13	TRBD1	.	TGTGCCACCAGTGACGAGGACAGGGGCGATCAGTTCTTC	CATSDEDRGDQFF
TRBV5-1	TRBJ1-1	14	TRBD1	.	TGCGCCAGCAGCCTGACAGGGGCGGCCACTGAAGCTTTCTTT	CASSLTGAATEAFF
TRBV28	TRBJ1-1	15	.	.	TGTGCCAGCAGTTCCGGGGGGCTTGATCCCGCTGAAGCTTTCTTT	CASSSGGLDPAEAFF
TRBV7-2	TRBJ2-3	15	TRBD2	.	TGTGCCAGCAGCTCTCCGGGGGGGCCCACAGATACGCAGTATTTT	CASSSPGGPTDTQYF
TRBV6-2/TRBV6-3	TRBJ1-2	14	.	.	TGTGCCAGCAGTCCGAGACAGTACGGCTATGGCTACACCTTC	CASSPRQYGYGYTF
TRBV2	TRBJ1-1	12	.	.	TGTGCCAGCAGGCGGGAATACACTGAAGCTTTCTTT	CASRREYTEAFF
TRBV7-2	TRBJ2-2	12	.	many	TGTGCCAGCAGCTTATATCCCGGGGAGCTGTTTTTT	CASSLYPGELFF
TRBV7-2	TRBJ2-2	16	TRBD2	.	TGTGCCAGCAGCTTACCTAGCGGGGGTTACACCGGGGAGCTGTTTTTT	CASSLPSGGYTGELFF
TRBV10-3	TRBJ2-1	12	TRBD1	many	TGTGCCATCAGTGACGGGACAGTAAAGCAGTTCTTC	CAISDGTVKQFF
TRBV4-2	TRBJ2-7	13	.	.	TGTGCCAGCAGCCAAGATTTTGAGGGAGTGGAGTACTTC	CASSQDFEGVEYF
TRBV28	TRBJ2-7	14	TRBD2	many	TGTGCCAGCGCGGGGGGCGGGAGCTCCTACGAGCAGTACTTC	CASAGGGSSYEQYF
TRBV21-1	TRBJ1-2	17	.	few	TGTGCCAGCAGCAAAGTATCACCGGGACAGGGAGCCTATGGCTACACCTTC	CASSKVSPGQGAYGYTF
TRBV10-3	TRBJ2-7	13	.	few	TGTGCCATCAGAGAGGGGTCAACCTACGAGCAGTACTTC	CAIREGSTYEQYF
TRBV7-2	TRBJ2-3	19	TRBD2	many	TGTGCCAGCAGCTTAGGGCGCCTAGCGGGAGGGAAAGTCACAGATACGCAGTATTTT	CASSLGRLAGGKVTDTQYF
TRBV14	TRBJ2-3	13	.	.	TGTGCCAGCAAAGGGAGTAACACAGATACGCAGTATTTT	CASKGSNTDTQYF